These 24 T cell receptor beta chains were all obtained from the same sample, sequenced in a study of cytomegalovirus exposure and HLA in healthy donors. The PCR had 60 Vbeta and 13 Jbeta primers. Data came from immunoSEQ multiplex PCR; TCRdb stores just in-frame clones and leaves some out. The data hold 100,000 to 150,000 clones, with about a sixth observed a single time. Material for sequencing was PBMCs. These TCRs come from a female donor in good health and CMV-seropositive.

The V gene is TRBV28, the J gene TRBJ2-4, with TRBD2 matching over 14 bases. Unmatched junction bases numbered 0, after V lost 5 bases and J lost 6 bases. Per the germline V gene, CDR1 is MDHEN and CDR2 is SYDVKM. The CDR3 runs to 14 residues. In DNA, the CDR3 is TGTGCCAGCAGTGGGACTAGCGGGGGAAACATTCAGTACTTC. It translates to CASSGTSGGNIQYF.

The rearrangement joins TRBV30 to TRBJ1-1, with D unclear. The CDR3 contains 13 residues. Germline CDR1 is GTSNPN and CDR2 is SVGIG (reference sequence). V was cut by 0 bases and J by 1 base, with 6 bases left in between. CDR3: CAWSVGGNTEAFF. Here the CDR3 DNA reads TGTGCCTGGAGTGTTGGCGGGAACACTGAAGCTTTCTTT.

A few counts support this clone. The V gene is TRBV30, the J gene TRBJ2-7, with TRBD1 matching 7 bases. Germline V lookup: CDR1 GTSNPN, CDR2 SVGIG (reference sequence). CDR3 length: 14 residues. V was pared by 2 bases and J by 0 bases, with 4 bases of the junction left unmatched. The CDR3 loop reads CAWSRTGYSYEQYF. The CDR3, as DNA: TGTGCCTGGAGTAGGACAGGCTACTCCTACGAGCAGTACTTC.

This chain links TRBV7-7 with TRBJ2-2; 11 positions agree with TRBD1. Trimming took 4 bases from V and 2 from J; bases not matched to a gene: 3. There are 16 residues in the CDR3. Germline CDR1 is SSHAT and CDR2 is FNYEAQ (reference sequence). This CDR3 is CASSWGTGGNTGELFF. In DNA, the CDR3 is TGTGCCAGCAGCTGGGGGACAGGGGGAAACACCGGGGAGCTGTTTTTT.

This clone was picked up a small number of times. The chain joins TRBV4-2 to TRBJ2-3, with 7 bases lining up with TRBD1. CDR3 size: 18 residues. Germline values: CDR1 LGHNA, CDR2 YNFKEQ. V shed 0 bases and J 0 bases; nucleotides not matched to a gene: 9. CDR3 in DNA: TGTGCCAGCAGCCAAGAAAGTATCAGGGGGATGAGCACAGATACGCAGTATTTT. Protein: CASSQESIRGMSTDTQYF.

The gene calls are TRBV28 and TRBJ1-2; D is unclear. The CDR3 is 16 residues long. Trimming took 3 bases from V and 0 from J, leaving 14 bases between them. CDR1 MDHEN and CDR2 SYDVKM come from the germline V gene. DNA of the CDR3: TGTGCCAGCAGTTTTGGGCTGAGTAGAGCTAACTATGGCTACACCTTC. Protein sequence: CASSFGLSRANYGYTF.

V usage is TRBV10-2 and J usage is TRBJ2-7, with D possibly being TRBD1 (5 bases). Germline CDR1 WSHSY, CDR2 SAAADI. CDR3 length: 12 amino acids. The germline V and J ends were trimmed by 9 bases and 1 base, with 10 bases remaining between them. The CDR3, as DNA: TGCGCCAGTCTAGACAGTTCCTACGAGCAGTACTTC. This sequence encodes CASLDSSYEQYF.

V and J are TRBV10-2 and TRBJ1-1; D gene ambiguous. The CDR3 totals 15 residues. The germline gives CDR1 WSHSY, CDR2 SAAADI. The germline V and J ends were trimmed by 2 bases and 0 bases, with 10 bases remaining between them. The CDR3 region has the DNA TGCGCCAGCAGTGAGCCGGCAGACATGAACACTGAAGCTTTCTTT. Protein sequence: CASSEPADMNTEAFF.

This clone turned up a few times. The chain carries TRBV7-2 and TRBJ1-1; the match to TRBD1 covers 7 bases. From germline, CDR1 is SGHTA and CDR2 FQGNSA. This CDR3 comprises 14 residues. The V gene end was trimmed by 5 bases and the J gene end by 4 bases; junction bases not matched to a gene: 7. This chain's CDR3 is CASSTTGSGTEAFF. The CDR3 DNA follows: TGTGCCAGCAGCACGACAGGGTCGGGCACTGAAGCTTTCTTT.

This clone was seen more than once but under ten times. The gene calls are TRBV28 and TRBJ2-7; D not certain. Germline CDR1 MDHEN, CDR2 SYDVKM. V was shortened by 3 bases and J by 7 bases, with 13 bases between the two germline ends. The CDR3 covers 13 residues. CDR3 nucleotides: TGTGCCAGCAGTTTCCCCCGATTCGGGGAGCAGTACTTC. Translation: CASSFPRFGEQYF.

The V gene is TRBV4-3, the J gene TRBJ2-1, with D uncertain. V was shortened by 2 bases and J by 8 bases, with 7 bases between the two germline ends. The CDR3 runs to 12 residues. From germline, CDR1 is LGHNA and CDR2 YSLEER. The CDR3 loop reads CASSQSFDEQFF. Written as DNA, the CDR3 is TGCGCCAGCAGCCAAAGCTTCGATGAGCAGTTCTTC.

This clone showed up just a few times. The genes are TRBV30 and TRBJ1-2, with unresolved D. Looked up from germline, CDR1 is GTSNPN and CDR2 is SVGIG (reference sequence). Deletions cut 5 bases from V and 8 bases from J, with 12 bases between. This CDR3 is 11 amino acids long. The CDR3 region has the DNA TGTGCCTGGGTATTCGGGAGAGGCTACACCTTC. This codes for CAWVFGRGYTF.

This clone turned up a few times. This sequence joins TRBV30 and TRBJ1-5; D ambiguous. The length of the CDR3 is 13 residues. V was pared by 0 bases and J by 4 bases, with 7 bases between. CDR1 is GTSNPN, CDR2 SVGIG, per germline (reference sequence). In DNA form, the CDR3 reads TGTGCCTGGAGTGTACGCGGGAATCAGCCCCAGCATTTT. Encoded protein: CAWSVRGNQPQHF.

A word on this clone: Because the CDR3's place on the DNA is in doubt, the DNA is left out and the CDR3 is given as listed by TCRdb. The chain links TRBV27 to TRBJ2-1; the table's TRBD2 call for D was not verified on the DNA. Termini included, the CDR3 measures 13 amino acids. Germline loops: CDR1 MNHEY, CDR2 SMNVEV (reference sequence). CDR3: CASSSSDWNEQFF.

This CDR3 reads CASSRDRVHEQYF. CDR3 coding DNA: TGTGCCAGCAGCCGGGACAGGGTCCACGAGCAGTACTTC. The V gene is TRBV7-9, the J gene TRBJ2-7; 9 nucleotides match TRBD1. V shed 5 bases, J shed 5 bases, and the junction held 4 bases outside the gene matches. The CDR3 is made up of 13 amino acids. The V gene's germline CDR1 is SEHNR and CDR2 FQNEAQ (reference sequence).

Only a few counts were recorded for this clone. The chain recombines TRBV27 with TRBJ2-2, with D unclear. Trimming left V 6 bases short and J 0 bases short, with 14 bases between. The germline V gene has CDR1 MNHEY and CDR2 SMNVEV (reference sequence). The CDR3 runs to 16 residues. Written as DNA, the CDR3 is TGTGCCAGCAGCGTGTTAGCCAACGCGAACACCGGGGAGCTGTTTTTT. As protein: CASSVLANANTGELFF.

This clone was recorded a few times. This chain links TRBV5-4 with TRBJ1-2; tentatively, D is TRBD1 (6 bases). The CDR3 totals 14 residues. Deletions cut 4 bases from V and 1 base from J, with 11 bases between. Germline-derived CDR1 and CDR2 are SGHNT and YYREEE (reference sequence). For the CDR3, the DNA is TGTGCCAGCAGCGTGCCGGACAGTAACTATGGCTACACCTTC. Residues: CASSVPDSNYGYTF.

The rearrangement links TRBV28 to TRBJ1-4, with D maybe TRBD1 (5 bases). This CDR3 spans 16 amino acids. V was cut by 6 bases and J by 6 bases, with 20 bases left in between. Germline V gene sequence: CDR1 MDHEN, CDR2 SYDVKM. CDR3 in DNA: TGTGCCAGCAGCTCGCCCAGGGCGTTAGGGTATGAAAAACTGTTTTTT. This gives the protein CASSSPRALGYEKLFF.

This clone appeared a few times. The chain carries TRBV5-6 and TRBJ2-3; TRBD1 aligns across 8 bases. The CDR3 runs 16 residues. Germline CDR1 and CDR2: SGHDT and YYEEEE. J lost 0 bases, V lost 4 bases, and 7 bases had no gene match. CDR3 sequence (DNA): TGTGCCAGCAGCAGCCTCGGACAGGGAAGCACAGATACGCAGTATTTT. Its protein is CASSSLGQGSTDTQYF.

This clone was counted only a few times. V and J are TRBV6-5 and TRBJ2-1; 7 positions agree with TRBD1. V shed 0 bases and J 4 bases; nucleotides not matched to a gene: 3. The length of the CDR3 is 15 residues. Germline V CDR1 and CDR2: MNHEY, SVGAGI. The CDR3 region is CASSYSGGPYNEQFF. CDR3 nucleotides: TGTGCCAGCAGTTACTCAGGGGGCCCGTACAATGAGCAGTTCTTC.

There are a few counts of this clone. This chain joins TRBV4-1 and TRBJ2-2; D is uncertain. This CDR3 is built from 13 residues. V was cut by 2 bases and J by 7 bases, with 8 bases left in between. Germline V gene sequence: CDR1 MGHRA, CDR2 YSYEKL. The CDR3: CASSQSWSGELFF. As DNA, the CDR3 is TGCGCCAGCAGCCAATCATGGAGCGGGGAGCTGTTTTTT.

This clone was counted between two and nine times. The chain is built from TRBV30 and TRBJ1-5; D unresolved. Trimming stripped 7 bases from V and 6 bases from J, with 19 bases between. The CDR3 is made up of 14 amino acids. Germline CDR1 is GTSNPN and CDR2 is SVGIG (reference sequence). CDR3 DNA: TGTGCCTTGTCTGCGGGTGGAGGCGGTCAGCCCCAGCATTTT. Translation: CALSAGGGGQPQHF.

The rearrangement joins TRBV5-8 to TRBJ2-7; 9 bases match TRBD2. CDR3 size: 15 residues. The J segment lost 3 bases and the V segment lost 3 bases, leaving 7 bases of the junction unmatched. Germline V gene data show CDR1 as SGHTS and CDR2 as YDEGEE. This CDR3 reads CASSSLAGTHYEQYF. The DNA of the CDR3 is TGTGCCAGCAGCTCTCTAGCGGGGACCCACTACGAGCAGTACTTC.

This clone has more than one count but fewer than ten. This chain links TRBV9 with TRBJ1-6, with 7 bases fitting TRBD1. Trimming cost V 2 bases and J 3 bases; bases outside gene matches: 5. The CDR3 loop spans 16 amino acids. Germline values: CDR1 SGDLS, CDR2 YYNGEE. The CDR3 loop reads CASSVGDRVYNSPLHF. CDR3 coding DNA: TGTGCCAGCAGCGTGGGAGACAGGGTCTATAATTCACCCCTCCACTTT.